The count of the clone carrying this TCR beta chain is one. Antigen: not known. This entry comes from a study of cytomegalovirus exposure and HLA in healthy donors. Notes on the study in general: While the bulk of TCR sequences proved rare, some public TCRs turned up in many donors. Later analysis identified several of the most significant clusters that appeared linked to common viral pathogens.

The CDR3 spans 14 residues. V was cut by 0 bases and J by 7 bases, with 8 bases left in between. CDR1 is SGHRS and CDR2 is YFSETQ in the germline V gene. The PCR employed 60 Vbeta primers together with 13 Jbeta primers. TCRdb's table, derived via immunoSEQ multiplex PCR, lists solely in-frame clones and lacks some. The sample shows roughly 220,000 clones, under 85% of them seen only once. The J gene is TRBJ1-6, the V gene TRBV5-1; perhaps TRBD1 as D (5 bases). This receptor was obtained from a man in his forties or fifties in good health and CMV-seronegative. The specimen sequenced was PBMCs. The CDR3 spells CASSLGQLNSPLHF. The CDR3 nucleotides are TGCGCCAGCAGCTTGGGACAGCTAAATTCACCCCTCCACTTT.